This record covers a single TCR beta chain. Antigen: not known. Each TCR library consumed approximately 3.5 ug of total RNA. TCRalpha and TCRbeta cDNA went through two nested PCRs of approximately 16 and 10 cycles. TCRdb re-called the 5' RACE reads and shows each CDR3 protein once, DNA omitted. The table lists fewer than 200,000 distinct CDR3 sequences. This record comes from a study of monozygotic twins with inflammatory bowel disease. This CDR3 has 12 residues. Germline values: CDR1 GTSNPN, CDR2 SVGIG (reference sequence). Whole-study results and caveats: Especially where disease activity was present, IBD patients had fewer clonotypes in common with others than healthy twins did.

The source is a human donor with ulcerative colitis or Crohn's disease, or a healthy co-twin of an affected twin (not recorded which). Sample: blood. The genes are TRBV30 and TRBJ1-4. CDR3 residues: CAGRAPGEKLFF.